This T cell receptor (beta chain) emerged from a study of cytomegalovirus exposure and HLA in healthy donors. Study conclusions and caveats: Published work reported that the classifier diagnosed cytomegalovirus status with high specificity and sensitivity.

The repertoire was sequenced with immunoSEQ multiplex PCR; TCRdb's copy has only in-frame clones and lacks some. Counted here are some 240,000 clones, 86% occurring once; the ten biggest clones make up less than 1.5%. The CDR3 contains 15 residues. Germline lookup yields CDR1 SGHRS and CDR2 YFSETQ. V shed 5 bases and J shed 2 bases, with 14 bases lying between them. About this clone itself: The antigen is not known.

The clonotype comes from a woman between 25 and 40 years old in good health and CMV-seropositive. Sequenced sample: PBMCs. V usage is TRBV5-1 and J usage is TRBJ1-5; tentatively, D is TRBD1 (6 bases). The CDR3 protein is CASSAGASGNQPQHF. CDR3 coding DNA: TGCGCCAGCAGTGCGGGGGCGTCAGGCAATCAGCCCCAGCATTTT.